This record concerns one T cell receptor beta chain sequence. It has no known antigen specificity. Base qualities are not at hand, and no much larger clone is one base apart. The method behind the library was the immunoSEQ multiplex PCR assay. A mixture of 60 forward primers for TCR Vbeta segments and 13 reverse primers for TCR Jbeta segments was used in the multiplex PCR. A multiplex PCR assay on genomic DNA amplified the CDR3 region of rearranged TCR beta genes. Amplified TCR beta libraries were sequenced as 87-base-pair reads on the Illumina HiSeq System. Processing in the source paper ran as follows. Across the 600 to 700 repertoires, a later analysis counted tens of millions of unique TCR beta chains, 9.5 million to 13 million of which were shared by at least two donors. Raw reads were error-corrected and collapsed into unique sequences with a nearest-neighbor algorithm that merged closely related sequences to remove PCR and sequencing errors. CDR3 sequences were aligned to IMGT reference sequences to assign V, D and J gene segments. For a sequence to be retained, at least a six-nucleotide match to both a V gene segment and a J gene segment was required. A rearrangement was called productive if the CDR3 had no stop codons and remained in frame with V and J, and every other rearrangement was called non-productive. Following IMGT convention, CDR3 was defined as the stretch from the second conserved V-encoded cysteine up to the conserved J-encoded phenylalanine. The earlier analysis of a few hundred of the donors excluded any sequence lacking an unambiguous match to a single V gene segment. An earlier analysis of a few hundred of the donors called V segments functional above 56.7% productive rearrangements and segregating when the between-donor standard deviation exceeded 5%. A statistical classification framework was built for diagnosing cytomegalovirus status from the catalog of TCR beta chain sequences. V and J gene assignment, in a later analysis, came from comparing TCR nucleotide sequences with IMGT/GENE-DB human TR gene sequences. The TCRdist pipeline was used in a later analysis to assign CDR3 sequences and most-parsimonious VDJ recombination scenarios. In a later analysis, each TCR beta chain was defined by its CDR3 amino acid sequence together with its V-gene family, and reads without a unique V-gene family were excluded. As a way to deal with suspected cross-contamination and a sequencing artifact, a later analysis dropped hundreds of nucleotide sequences that were highly shared and had low generation probability. A later analysis calculated a clonal expansion index for each public chain from normalized within-repertoire ranks of inferred template counts. In a later analysis, generation probabilities were computed with a VDJ recombination model fitted to out-of-frame rearrangements, and the resulting probabilities were checked against IGoR. Hypergeometric tests were used in a later analysis to score TCR-TCR, TCR-HLA and TCR-CMV co-occurrence, with a repertoire-size bias correction applied to the TCR pairs. To estimate false discovery rates, a later analysis permuted the HLA or CMV assignments 20 times. In a later analysis, co-occurring TCRs were grouped using DBSCAN, with TCRdist sequence similarity added in when clustering inside HLA-allele-positive subsets. Repertoires with fewer than 30,000 or more than 120,000 public chains were left out of co-occurrence clustering, as were four to six repertoires with anomalous nucleotide sharing. The source is immuneACCESS, and TCRdb retained only in-frame sequences with V and J called. Part of the clones is not carried over; for the studies checked, unresolved V genes explain less than half of this, and the remainder is unexplained. V and J calls and clone size are copied from that table; D and trimming were computed from the DNA. Across this sample there are 300,000 or so clones, with almost 85% seen only once. Clones ranked in the top ten supply about 2% of the sample.

This record belongs to a study of cytomegalovirus exposure and HLA in healthy donors (dated by TCRdb to between 2016 and 2019). About the full investigation: An earlier analysis of 587 of the donors reported roughly 300 Gb of sequence data and around 110 million unique TCR beta sequences obtained from around 170 million T cells. An early release covering roughly 640 HLA-typed donors comprised 250 to 350 gigabases of sequencing data and tens of millions of unique TCR sequences. Of the 350 to 400 genotyped donors, 81% fell in the genetic ancestry cluster associated with self-reported Caucasian donors. The study was designed to test whether signatures of past pathogen exposure could be identified by cataloging public T cell receptors. The T cell repertoires of roughly 660 subjects were profiled by immunosequencing and related to cytomegalovirus serostatus. A separate validation cohort of some 130 different subjects was used in addition to the 666-subject first cohort. The study combined high-throughput TCR immunosequencing, statistical association of individual TCRs with disease status, and machine learning to predict cytomegalovirus infection status. In a later analysis, previously published TCR beta repertoires from 600 to 850 donors were re-analyzed and high-resolution HLA genotyping was added so that TCR occurrence patterns could be studied. Rather than using new phenotypic data, the later analysis identified candidate immune exposures from TCR beta sequences and from how often those sequences occurred across donors. An earlier analysis of some 500 of the donors used high-throughput TCR beta sequencing to judge whether each TCR beta V gene segment behaved as functional or pseudogenic. Donor age, sex, ethnicity and CMV serostatus were compiled alongside the repertoire data. In a later genetic analysis, genome-wide SNP genotypes for about 55% of the roughly 670 donors were used, and that subset was treated as a discovery cohort. Every repertoire in the discovery cohort had been generated on one and the same sequencing platform. HLA typing included class I and class II loci at four-digit resolution. The number of donors typed differed by locus, with about 629-630 for A, B, C, DRB1 and DQB1, roughly 550 for DQA1, over 600 for DPA1, and around 430 for DPB1. A few DR-DQ haplotypes were treated as single units for association and clustering because of strong linkage in the cohort. On average, around 230,000 unique TCR beta nucleotide sequences were sequenced per donor among more than 350 genotyped donors of the cohort, with 15% to 20% of those sequences being non-productive. General findings and caveats noted by the study authors: At a false discovery rate of 0.05, a later analysis linked under 20,000 TCR beta sequences to specific HLA alleles. Across donors, most TCR sequences were observed very rarely, whereas some public TCRs were present in many individuals. The authors suggested that the approach could potentially be extended to other disease states and immunological phenotypes. Because some donors lacked HLA typing at each locus, the association tests relied only on the typed subset. A further reported finding was that TCR beta sequences accurately predicted the HLA-A and HLA-B alleles for most subjects in the first cohort. The sequencing pipeline was judged likely to have produced a cluster of highly shared sequence variants as a technical artifact. A later genetic analysis reported fewer N-insertions in productive TCRs among donors in an Asian-associated ancestry cluster than the approximately 700-donor mean. Some IMGT-functional V segments, including TRBV6-2 and TRBV6-3, could not be distinguished by the 87-base-pair reads and were therefore excluded. In a later analysis, TCR association rates were found to vary across HLA loci, with the most associated TCRs seen for DRB1 alleles and the fewest for HLA-C alleles. A few of the identified cytomegalovirus-associated TCR beta chains were confirmed in vitro to be specific for cytomegalovirus antigens. V-gene and J-gene trimming of TCR beta chains was associated with a missense DCLRE1C variant in a later genetic analysis, and the association was replicated in an independent cohort. According to a later analysis, parvovirus B19, influenza, CMV and Epstein-Barr virus appeared linked to several top co-occurrence clusters. This cohort had only TCR beta chains sequenced, and the lack of alpha or paired-chain data limited which features could be detected. Linkage disequilibrium might explain the correlated functional status among segregating V segments, but an unknown experimental factor could not be ruled out. Broadly in line with IMGT annotations, most TCR beta V segments showed up in productive rearrangements about 87% or about 30% of the time in an earlier analysis of approximately 640 of the donors. When HLA alleles, especially DR and DQ, strongly co-occurred, TCR associations were difficult to assign to individual alleles. Because counts were too low, about 18 rarely observed V segments, including chromosome 9 orphons, were excluded from the earlier analysis of 587 of the donors. In a later analysis, most CMV-associated TCR beta chains were found to appear HLA-restricted, with HLA associations seemingly driven largely by CMV exposure. Roughly uniform sequencing depth across donors was assumed in presence/absence analyses, although this assumption may not hold. Immune exposure information for the cohort was limited to CMV serostatus. A later analysis found that HLA-associated TCR beta chains were more clonally expanded and had lower generation probabilities than equally common non-associated chains. In the study, approximately 160 TCR beta chains were listed as associated with cytomegalovirus. In both the original and validation cohorts, the classifier was reported to diagnose cytomegalovirus status with high specificity and sensitivity.

Measured from the cysteine to the phenylalanine, the CDR3 is 14 residues long. Only the CDR3 DNA stays, 42 bases, in frame from base 1. Taken from the germline V gene, the CDR1 and CDR2 loops are SGHDT and YYEEEE. Trimmed from V: 5 bases; trimmed from J: 4 bases; junction bases lacking a gene match: 5. The cohort was made up of about 610 healthy bone marrow donors. At the time of sampling, every cohort member was nominally healthy, though immune exposures that went unrecorded were likely present. The donor was CMV seropositive and was included in the group of some 290 seropositive cohort members. A peripheral blood sample was provided by each donor, and peripheral blood mononuclear cells were used for TCR beta sequencing. The Qiagen DNeasy Blood Extraction Kit was used to extract genomic DNA from the blood cell samples.

The sequence derives from a woman in her thirties or forties in good health and CMV-seropositive. The chain links TRBV5-6 with TRBJ2-3, and TRBD2 matches 9 of the central bases. Sequencing was performed on PBMCs. The DNA reads TGTGCCAGCAGTCCGGGACTAGCCTCAGATACGCAGTATTTT. This is translated as CASSPGLASDTQYF.